A single sample is the source of the 6 T cell receptor beta chains below, sequenced in a study of T cells in Graves' hyperthyroidism and ophthalmopathy. Authors of the study amplified TCR beta CDR3 regions from RNA transcripts. HTBI primers were used for first-round RT-PCR of the TCR CDR3. TCRdb ran MiXCR on the multiplex PCR reads and lists one entry per CDR3 protein. The sample carries roughly 570,000 distinct CDR3 sequences, around 16% recorded once. Specimen: blood. Receptors originate from a woman aged 30 to 39 with Graves' hyperthyroidism.

This clonotype occurred many times. This rearrangement joins TRBV5-1 to TRBJ1-2, with D uncertain. CDR3 length: 15 residues. The V end lost 3 bases, the J end lost 4 bases, and 16 bases lay between the germline ends. Germline CDR1 and CDR2: SGHRS and YFSETQ. The CDR3 DNA is TGCGCCAGCAGCTACGGAAATCGTAGCTCCTATGGCTACACCTTC. Translated, it gives CASSYGNRSSYGYTF. The full variable domain, completed using reference TRBV5-1 and TRBJ1-2, is KAGVTQTPRYLIKTRGQQVTLSCSPISGHRSVSWYQQTPGQGLQFLFEYFSETQRNKGNFPGRFSGRQFSNSRSEMNVSTLELGDSALYLCASSYGNRSSYGYTFGSGTRLTVV.

This clonotype was observed at least ten times. The gene calls are TRBV7-9 and TRBJ2-3; a weak D match, TRBD2 (6 bases). Trimming cost V 7 bases and J 4 bases, with 18 bases left between them. From germline, CDR1 is SEHNR and CDR2 FQNEAQ (reference sequence). The CDR3 has 15 residues. CDR3 loop: CASIPGVGTADTQYF. The CDR3 coding sequence is TGTGCCAGCATCCCGGGGGTCGGGACGGCAGATACGCAGTATTTT.

This clonotype was seen at least ten times. The chain couples TRBV6-1 to TRBJ1-2; unclear D gene. Looked up from germline, CDR1 is MNHNS and CDR2 is SASEGT. Trimming pared 8 bases from V and 2 bases from J, leaving 6 bases between. The length of the CDR3 is 11 residues. The CDR3 is CASGENYGYTF. The CDR3 coding sequence is TGTGCCAGCGGGGAAAACTATGGCTACACCTTC.

This clonotype was detected many times. This rearrangement joins TRBV5-1 to TRBJ2-3, with 7 bases aligning to TRBD1. Germline CDR1 SGHRS, CDR2 YFSETQ. J was trimmed by 2 bases and V by 4 bases; bases with no gene match: 7. There are 15 residues in the CDR3. For the CDR3, the DNA is TGCGCCAGCAGCCGGGGACAGCTGCACACAGATACGCAGTATTTT. Its translation is CASSRGQLHTDTQYF.

This clonotype has a count of ten or more. The CDR3 loop is CAIMLASHEQFF. Written as DNA, the CDR3 is TGTGCCATCATGCTAGCGTCTCATGAGCAGTTCTTC. The chain is built from TRBV10-3 and TRBJ2-1; a weak D match, TRBD2 (6 bases). The germline V and J ends were trimmed by 7 bases and 8 bases, with 12 bases remaining between them. The germline V gene has CDR1 ENHRY and CDR2 SYGVKD. CDR3 size: 12 residues.

This clonotype was seen ten or more times. The chain joins TRBV4-3 to TRBJ1-1, with D possibly being TRBD1 (6 bases). The CDR3 runs to 15 residues. The germline CDR1 and CDR2 sequences are LGHNA and YSLEER. Trimming took off 0 bases at V and 8 bases at J, with 16 bases between the two ends. The DNA for the CDR3 is TGCGCCAGCAGCCAAGATAGGGCGCAGGGGAACGAAGCTTTCTTT. It yields the protein CASSQDRAQGNEAFF.